These 14 T cell receptor beta chains share one sample of origin, sequenced in a study of CD8+ T cells in alopecia areata. RNA, once extracted, was reverse transcribed into cDNA for use as the sequencing template. Sequencing was performed with immunoSEQ multiplex PCR; in TCRdb, only in-frame clones are kept and a portion is missing. The table has roughly 250,000 clones, about two thirds seen once; the top ten hold under 1.5%. The sample in question was CD4+ T cells sorted from blood, obtained at week 0. These receptors came from a human donor with alopecia areata.

Concerning this clone itself: Other DNA sequences in the same sample also yield this CDR3. The gene calls are TRBV7-3 and TRBJ2-2, with no clear D. The V and J ends lost 5 bases and 2 bases respectively, with 3 bases between them. The CDR3 contains 12 residues. Per germline, CDR1 SGHTA and CDR2 FQGTGA. The CDR3 reads CASSPNTGELFF. Here the CDR3 DNA reads TGTGCCAGCAGCCCCAACACCGGGGAGCTGTTTTTT.

The V and J genes are TRBV9 and TRBJ2-7; TRBD1 matches 7 bases. The germline gives CDR1 SGDLS, CDR2 YYNGEE. V was clipped by 4 bases and J by 2 bases; unmatched bases: 6. The CDR3 is made up of 14 amino acids. The CDR3 bases are TGTGCCAGCAGCTCCTCCGGGACAGCCTACGAGCAGTACTTC. This encodes CASSSSGTAYEQYF.

This clone was observed a few times. The rearrangement uses TRBV9 and TRBJ1-1; 7 bases are shared with TRBD1. With V trimmed by 4 bases and J by 11 bases, 11 bases remained unmatched. From germline, CDR1 is SGDLS and CDR2 YYNGEE. The CDR3 loop spans 13 amino acids. Here the CDR3 reads CASSTRPGQNAFF. The CDR3 DNA is TGTGCCAGCAGCACCCGACCGGGACAGAACGCTTTCTTT.

Note on this clone: The same CDR3 can be traced to other DNA sequences in this sample. The chain couples TRBV29-1 to TRBJ2-2, with TRBD1 as a possible D gene (6 bases). Per germline, CDR1 SQVTM and CDR2 ANQGSEA. There are 13 residues in the CDR3. The V end was cut by 6 bases, the J end by 0 bases, with 8 bases between. This chain's CDR3 is CSVGHTNTGELFF. The CDR3 DNA reads as TGCAGCGTGGGACACACGAACACCGGGGAGCTGTTTTTT.

This clone was seen more than once but under ten times. This sequence joins TRBV5-1 and TRBJ1-2; 9 bases are a match to TRBD1. Germline-derived CDR1 and CDR2 are SGHRS and YFSETQ. The junction had 4 bases not matched to a gene; V was cut back by 4 bases and J by 3 bases. The length of the CDR3 is 14 residues. In nucleotides, the CDR3 is TGCGCCAGCAGCGGCACAGGGGGCGACTATGGCTACACCTTC. This translates into CASSGTGGDYGYTF.

This rearrangement joins TRBV30 to TRBJ2-6; TRBD1 might be the D (6 bases). This CDR3 has 16 amino acids. CDR1 and CDR2 from the germline V gene are GTSNPN and SVGIG (reference sequence). V was clipped by 4 bases and J by 2 bases, with 15 bases between them. This CDR3 is CAWTVPGVAGANVLTF. Here the CDR3 DNA reads TGTGCCTGGACTGTCCCAGGGGTGGCTGGGGCCAACGTCCTGACTTTC.

DNA of the CDR3: TGTGCCAGTACGAACCGCTACGAGCAGTACTTC. Translation: CASTNRYEQYF. This rearrangement joins TRBV6-5 to TRBJ2-7; D gene unclear. CDR3 size: 11 residues. The germline V gene has CDR1 MNHEY and CDR2 SVGAGI. V was shortened by 9 bases and J by 3 bases, with 9 bases between the two germline ends.

V is TRBV5-6 and J is TRBJ2-3, with D uncertain. V gave up 3 bases and J gave up 2 bases, with 19 bases separating them. Germline lookup yields CDR1 SGHDT and CDR2 YYEEEE. CDR3 length: 17 amino acids. This CDR3 reads CASSSRLTSLTTDTQYF. Here the CDR3 DNA reads TGTGCCAGCAGCTCCCGGCTCACGTCCCTTACCACAGATACGCAGTATTTT.

The chain is built from TRBV30 and TRBJ2-1; 14 bases agree with TRBD2. CDR3 length: 15 residues. V shed 1 base, J shed 8 bases, and the junction held 4 bases outside the gene matches. Per germline, CDR1 GTSNPN and CDR2 SVGIG (reference sequence). The CDR3 loop reads CAWSAGLAGGYEQFF. The CDR3 nucleotides are TGTGCCTGGAGTGCCGGACTAGCGGGGGGATATGAGCAGTTCTTC.

This clone occurred a few times. The chain carries TRBV7-3 and TRBJ1-5; no clear D gene. Looked up from germline, CDR1 is SGHTA and CDR2 is FQGTGA. This CDR3 region has 9 residues. Trimming stripped 7 bases from V and 9 bases from J, with 4 bases between. As DNA, the CDR3 is TGTGCCAGCATCCCGCCCCAGCATTTT. Translating gives CASIPPQHF.

The chain employs TRBV4-2 and TRBJ2-1, with 11 nucleotides matching TRBD2. Trimming at V came to 4 bases and at J to 4 bases, leaving 6 bases not matched to a gene. Germline V gene lookup returns CDR1 LGHNA and CDR2 YNFKEQ. This CDR3 has 16 amino acids. CDR3 in DNA: TGTGCCAGCAGCCGAGAACTAGCGGGGGTATACAATGAGCAGTTCTTC. It specifies CASSRELAGVYNEQFF.

This chain connects TRBV30 to TRBJ1-2; possibly TRBD1 for D (5 bases). V gave up 5 bases and J gave up 8 bases, with 15 bases separating them. Germline assignment: CDR1 GTSNPN and CDR2 SVGIG (reference sequence). There are 12 residues in the CDR3. The CDR3 DNA sequence: TGTGCCTGGGCCAGGGCCGGAGGGGGCTACACCTTC. This codes for CAWARAGGGYTF.

This clone was detected once. CDR3 sequence: CAGGWQETQYF. CDR3 bases: TGTGCCGGGGGGTGGCAAGAGACCCAGTACTTC. The chain uses TRBV30 and TRBJ2-5; D might be TRBD2 (6 bases). Deletions cut 8 bases from V and 2 bases from J, with 9 bases between. Germline V CDR1 and CDR2: GTSNPN, SVGIG (reference sequence). CDR3 size: 11 residues.

The chain recombines TRBV15 with TRBJ1-5; the match to TRBD1 covers 7 bases. Unmatched junction bases numbered 4, after V lost 0 bases and J lost 5 bases. In germline, CDR1 is LNHNV, CDR2 YYDKDF (reference sequence). The CDR3 has 15 residues. In DNA form, the CDR3 reads TGTGCCACCAGCAGAGACCCACAGGGGCATCAGCCCCAGCATTTT. It translates to CATSRDPQGHQPQHF.